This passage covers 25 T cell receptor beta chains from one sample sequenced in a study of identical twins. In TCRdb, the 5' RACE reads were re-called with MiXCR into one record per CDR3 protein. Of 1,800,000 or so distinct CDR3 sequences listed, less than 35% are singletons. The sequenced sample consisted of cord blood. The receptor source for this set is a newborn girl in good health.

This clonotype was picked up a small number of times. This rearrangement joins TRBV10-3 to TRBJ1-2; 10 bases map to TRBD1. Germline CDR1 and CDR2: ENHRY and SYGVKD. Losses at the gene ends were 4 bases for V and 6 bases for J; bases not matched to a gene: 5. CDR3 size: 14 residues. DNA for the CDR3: TGTGCCATCAGTGGGGGACAGGGGAGCGATGGCTACACCTTC. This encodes CAISGGQGSDGYTF.

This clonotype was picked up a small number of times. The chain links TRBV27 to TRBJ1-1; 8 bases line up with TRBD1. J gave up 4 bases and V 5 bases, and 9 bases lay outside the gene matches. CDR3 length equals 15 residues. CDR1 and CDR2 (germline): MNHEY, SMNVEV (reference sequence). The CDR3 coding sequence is TGTGCCAGCAGTCCCTTAGACAGGGGCGGCACTGAAGCTTTCTTT. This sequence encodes CASSPLDRGGTEAFF.

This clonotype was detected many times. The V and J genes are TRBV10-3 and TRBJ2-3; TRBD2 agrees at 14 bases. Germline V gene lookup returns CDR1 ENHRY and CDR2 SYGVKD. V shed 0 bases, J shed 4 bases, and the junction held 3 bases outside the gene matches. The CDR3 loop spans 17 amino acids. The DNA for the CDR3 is TGTGCCATCAGTGAGTCTCGACTAGCGGGAGGGTCAGATACGCAGTATTTT. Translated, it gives CAISESRLAGGSDTQYF.

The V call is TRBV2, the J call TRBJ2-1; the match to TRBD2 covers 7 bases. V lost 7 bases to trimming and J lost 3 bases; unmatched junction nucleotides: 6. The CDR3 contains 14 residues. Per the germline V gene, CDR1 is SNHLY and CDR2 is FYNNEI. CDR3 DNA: TGTGCCAGCAATCGACTAGCAGACTACAATGAGCAGTTCTTC. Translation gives CASNRLADYNEQFF.

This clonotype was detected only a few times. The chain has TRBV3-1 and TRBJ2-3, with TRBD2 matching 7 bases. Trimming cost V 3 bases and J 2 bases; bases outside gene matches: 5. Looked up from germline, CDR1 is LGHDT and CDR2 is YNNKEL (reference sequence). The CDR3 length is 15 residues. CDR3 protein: CASSHTSANTDTQYF. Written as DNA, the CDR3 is TGTGCCAGCAGCCACACTAGCGCGAACACAGATACGCAGTATTTT.

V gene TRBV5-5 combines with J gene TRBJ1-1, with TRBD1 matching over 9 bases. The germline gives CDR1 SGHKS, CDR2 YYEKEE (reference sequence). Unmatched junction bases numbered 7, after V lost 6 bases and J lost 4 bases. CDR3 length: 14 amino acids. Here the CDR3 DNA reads TGTGCCAGCACTCTGACAGGGGGGAGCACTGAAGCTTTCTTT. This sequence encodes CASTLTGGSTEAFF.

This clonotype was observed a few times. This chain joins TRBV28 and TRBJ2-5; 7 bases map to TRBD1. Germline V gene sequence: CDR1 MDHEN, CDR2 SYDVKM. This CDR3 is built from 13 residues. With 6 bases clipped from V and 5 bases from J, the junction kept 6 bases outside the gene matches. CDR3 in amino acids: CASRLTGKETQYF. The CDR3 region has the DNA TGTGCCAGCAGGCTGACAGGGAAGGAGACCCAGTACTTC. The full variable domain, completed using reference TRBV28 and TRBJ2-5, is DVKVTQSSRYLVKRTGEKVFLECVQDMDHENMFWYRQDPGLGLRLIYFSYDVKMKEKGDIPEGYSVSREKKERFSLILESASTNQTSMYLCASRLTGKETQYFGPGTRLLVL.

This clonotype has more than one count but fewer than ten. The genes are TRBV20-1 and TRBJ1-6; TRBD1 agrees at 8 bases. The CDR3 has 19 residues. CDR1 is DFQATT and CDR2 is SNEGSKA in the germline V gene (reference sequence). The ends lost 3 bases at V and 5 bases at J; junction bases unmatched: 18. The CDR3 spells CSARDRDHLPSPHNSPLHF. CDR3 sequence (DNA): TGCAGTGCTAGGGACAGGGATCATCTTCCGAGCCCTCATAATTCACCCCTCCACTTT.

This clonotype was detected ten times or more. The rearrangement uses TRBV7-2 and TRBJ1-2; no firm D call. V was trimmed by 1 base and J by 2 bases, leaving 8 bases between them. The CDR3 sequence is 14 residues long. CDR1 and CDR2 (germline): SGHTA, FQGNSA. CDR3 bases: TGTGCCAGCAGCTTAGGCCAGGAGAACTATGGCTACACCTTC. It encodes CASSLGQENYGYTF.

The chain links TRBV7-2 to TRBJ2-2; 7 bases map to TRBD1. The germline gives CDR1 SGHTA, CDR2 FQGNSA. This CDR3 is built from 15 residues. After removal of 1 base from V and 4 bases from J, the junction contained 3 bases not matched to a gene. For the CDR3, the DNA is TGTGCCAGCAGCTTAGGACAGGGAATCACCGGGGAGCTGTTTTTT. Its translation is CASSLGQGITGELFF.

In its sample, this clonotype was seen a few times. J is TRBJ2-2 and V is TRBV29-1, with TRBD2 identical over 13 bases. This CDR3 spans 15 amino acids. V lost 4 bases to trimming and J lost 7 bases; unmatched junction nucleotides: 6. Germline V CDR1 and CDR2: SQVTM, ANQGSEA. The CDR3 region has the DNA TGCAGCGTTGTAGGACTAGCGGGAGAAGTCGGGGAGCTGTTTTTT. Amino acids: CSVVGLAGEVGELFF.

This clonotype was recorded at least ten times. CDR3 DNA sequence: TGTGCCAGCAAGGGACTAGCGGGAGAGACCCAGTACTTC. Encoded protein: CASKGLAGETQYF. The V and J genes are TRBV12-3 or TRBV12-4 and TRBJ2-5; 12 bases fit TRBD2. The CDR3 loop spans 13 amino acids. The J segment lost 4 bases and the V segment lost 7 bases, leaving 1 base of the junction unmatched.

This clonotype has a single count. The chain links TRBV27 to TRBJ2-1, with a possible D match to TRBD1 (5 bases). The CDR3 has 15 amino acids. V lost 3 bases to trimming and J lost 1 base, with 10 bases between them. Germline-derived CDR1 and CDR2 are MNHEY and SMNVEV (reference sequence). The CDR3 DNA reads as TGTGCCAGCAGTTTCCCTGGACATTCCTACAATGAGCAGTTCTTC. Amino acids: CASSFPGHSYNEQFF.

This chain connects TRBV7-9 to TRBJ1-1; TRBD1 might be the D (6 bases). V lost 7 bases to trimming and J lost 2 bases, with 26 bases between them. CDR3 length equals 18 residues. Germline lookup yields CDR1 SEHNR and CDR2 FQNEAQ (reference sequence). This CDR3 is CASTPLPGGGRENTEAFF. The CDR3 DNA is TGTGCCAGCACCCCATTGCCAGGAGGGGGGCGGGAAAACACTGAAGCTTTCTTT.

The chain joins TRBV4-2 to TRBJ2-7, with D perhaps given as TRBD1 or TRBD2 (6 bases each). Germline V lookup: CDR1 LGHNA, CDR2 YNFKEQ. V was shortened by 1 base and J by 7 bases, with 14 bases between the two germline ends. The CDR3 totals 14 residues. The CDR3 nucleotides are TGTGCCAGCAGCCAAGCGGGGGCTGGCGATGAGCAGTACTTC. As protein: CASSQAGAGDEQYF.

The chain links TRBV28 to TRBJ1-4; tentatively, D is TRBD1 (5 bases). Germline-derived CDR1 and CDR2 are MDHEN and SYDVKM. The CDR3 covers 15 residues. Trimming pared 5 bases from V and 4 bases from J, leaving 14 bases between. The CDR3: CASSAQGPINEKLFF. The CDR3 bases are TGTGCCAGCAGTGCCCAGGGACCAATTAATGAAAAACTGTTTTTT.

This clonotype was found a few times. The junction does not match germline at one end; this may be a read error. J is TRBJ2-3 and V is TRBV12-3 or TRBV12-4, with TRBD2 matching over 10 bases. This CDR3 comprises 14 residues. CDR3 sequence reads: CASRLAGGAHTQYF. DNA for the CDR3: TGTGCCAGCAGATTAGCGGGAGGCGCGCATACGCAGTATTTT.

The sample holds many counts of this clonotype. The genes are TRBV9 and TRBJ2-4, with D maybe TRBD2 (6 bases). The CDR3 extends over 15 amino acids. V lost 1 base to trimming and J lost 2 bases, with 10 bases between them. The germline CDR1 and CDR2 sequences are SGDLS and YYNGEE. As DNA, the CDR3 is TGTGCCAGCAGCGTATCTCGGGGGACCAAAAACATTCAGTACTTC. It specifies CASSVSRGTKNIQYF.

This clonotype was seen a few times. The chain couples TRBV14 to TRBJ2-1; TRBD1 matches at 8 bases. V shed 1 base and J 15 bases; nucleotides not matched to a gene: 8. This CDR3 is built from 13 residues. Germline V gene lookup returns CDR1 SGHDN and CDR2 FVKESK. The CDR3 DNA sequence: TGTGCCAGCAGCCAAGGCCTTAATGGACAGGGGTTCTTC. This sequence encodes CASSQGLNGQGFF.

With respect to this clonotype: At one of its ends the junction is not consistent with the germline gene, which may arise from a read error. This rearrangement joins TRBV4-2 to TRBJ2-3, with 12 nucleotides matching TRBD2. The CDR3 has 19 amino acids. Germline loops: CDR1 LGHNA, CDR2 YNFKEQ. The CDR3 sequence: CASSQGSLAGGQFTNTQYF. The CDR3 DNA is TGTGCCAGCAGCCAAGGTTCCCTAGCGGGGGGGCAGTTCACAAATACGCAGTATTTT.

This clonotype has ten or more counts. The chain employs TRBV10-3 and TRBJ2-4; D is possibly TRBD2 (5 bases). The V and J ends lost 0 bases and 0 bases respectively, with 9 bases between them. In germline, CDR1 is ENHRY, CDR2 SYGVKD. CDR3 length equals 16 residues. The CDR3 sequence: CAISESISVAKNIQYF. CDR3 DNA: TGTGCCATCAGTGAGTCGATTAGCGTAGCCAAAAACATTCAGTACTTC.

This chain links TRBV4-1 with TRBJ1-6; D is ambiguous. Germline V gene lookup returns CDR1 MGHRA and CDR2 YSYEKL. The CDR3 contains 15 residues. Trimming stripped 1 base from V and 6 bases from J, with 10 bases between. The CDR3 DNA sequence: TGCGCCAGCAGCCAAGGGTGGCCCAGTAATTCACCCCTCCACTTT. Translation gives CASSQGWPSNSPLHF.

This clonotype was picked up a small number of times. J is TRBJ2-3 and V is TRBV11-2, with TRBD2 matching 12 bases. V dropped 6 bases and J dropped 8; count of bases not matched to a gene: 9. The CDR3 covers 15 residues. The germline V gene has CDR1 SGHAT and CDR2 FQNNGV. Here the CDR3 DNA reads TGTGCCAGCAGGGGACTAGCGGGTTCTGTAGGTACGCAGTATTTT. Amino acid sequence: CASRGLAGSVGTQYF.

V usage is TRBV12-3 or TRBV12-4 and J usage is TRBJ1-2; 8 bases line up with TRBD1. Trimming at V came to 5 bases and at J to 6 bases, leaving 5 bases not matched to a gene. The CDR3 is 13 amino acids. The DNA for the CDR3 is TGTGCCAGCAGTGCCCAGGGGGCACATGGCTACACCTTC. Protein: CASSAQGAHGYTF.

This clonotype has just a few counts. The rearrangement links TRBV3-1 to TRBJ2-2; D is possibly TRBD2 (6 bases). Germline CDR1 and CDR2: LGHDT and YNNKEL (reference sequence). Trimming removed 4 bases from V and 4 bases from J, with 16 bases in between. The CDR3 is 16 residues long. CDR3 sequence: CASSPTGTSLTGELFF. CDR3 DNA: TGTGCCAGCAGCCCTACCGGGACTTCTCTCACCGGGGAGCTGTTTTTT.